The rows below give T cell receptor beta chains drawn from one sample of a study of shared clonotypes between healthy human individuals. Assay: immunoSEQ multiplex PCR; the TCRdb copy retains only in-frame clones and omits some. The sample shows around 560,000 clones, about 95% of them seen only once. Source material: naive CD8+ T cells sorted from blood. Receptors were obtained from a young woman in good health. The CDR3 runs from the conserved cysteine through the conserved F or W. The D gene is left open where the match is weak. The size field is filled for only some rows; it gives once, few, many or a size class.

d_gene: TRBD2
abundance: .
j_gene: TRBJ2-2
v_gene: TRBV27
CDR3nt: TGTGCCAGCAGTCAACTAGCGGCTTACACCGGGGAGCTGTTTTTT
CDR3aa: CASSQLAAYTGELFF

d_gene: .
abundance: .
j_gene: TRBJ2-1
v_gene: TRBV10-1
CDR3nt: TGCGCCAGCAGTGAGGAGGCACGGGGGACAGCGTTCACTGAGCAGTTCTTC
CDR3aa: CASSEEARGTAFTEQFF

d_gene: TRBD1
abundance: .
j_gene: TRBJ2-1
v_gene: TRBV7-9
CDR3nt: TGTGCCAGCAGCTTTTCGACAGGGTCCTACAATGAGCAGTTCTTC
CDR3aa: CASSFSTGSYNEQFF

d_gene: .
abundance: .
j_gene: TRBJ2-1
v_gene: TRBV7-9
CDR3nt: TGTGCCAGCAGCCCAGTAGGCAGCTCCTACAATGAGCAGTTCTTC
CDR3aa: CASSPVGSSYNEQFF

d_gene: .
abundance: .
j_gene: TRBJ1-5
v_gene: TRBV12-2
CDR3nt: TGTGCAAGTCGCCACGACAAAGGGAATCAGCCCCAGCATTTT
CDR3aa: CASRHDKGNQPQHF

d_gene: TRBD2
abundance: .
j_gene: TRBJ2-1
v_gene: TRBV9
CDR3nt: TGTGCCAGCAGCGTAGCTCTAAGACCAGCGGGAGTGGGCAATGAGCAGTTCTTC
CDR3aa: CASSVALRPAGVGNEQFF

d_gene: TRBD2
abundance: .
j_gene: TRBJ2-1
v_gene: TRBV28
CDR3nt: TGTGCCAGCAGGGGCATTCGGGGGGTCGGGTACAATGAGCAGTTCTTC
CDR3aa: CASRGIRGVGYNEQFF

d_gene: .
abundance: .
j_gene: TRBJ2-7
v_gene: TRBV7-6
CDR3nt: TGTGCCAGCAGCTTAACAGGGAAGGGATACGAGCAGTACTTC
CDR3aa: CASSLTGKGYEQYF

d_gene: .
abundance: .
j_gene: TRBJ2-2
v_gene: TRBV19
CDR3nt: TGTGCCAGTAGTCCCTCCTCCCCGGGGGAGCTGTTTTTT
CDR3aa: CASSPSSPGELFF

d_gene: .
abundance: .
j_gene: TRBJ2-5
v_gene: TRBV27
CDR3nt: TGTGCCAGCAGTTTATTTAGTTCGGAGACCCAGTACTTC
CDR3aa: CASSLFSSETQYF

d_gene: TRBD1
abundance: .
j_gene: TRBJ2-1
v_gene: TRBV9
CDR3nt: TGTGCCAGCAGCGTAGTCGCAGGGGGTTACAATGAGCAGTTCTTC
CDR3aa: CASSVVAGGYNEQFF

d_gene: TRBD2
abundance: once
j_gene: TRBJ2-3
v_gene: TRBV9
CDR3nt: TGTGCCAGCAGCATTAATAATCGGGTGGCTAGCGGGAGAGATACGCAGTATTTT
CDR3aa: CASSINNRVASGRDTQYF

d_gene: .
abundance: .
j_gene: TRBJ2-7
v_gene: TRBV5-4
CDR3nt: TGTGCCAGCAGCTTGGACGCTCCGGGTAAGATTAACGAGCAGTACTTC
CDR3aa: CASSLDAPGKINEQYF

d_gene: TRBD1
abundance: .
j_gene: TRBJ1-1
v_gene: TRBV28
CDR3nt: TGTGCCAGCAGTCCAGGACAGGGCGGGTGGACTGAAGCTTTCTTT
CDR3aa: CASSPGQGGWTEAFF

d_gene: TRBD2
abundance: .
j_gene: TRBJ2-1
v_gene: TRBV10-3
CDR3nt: TGTGCCATCAGGTCCTTAGCGGGAGGGCCTGAGCAGTTCTTC
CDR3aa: CAIRSLAGGPEQFF

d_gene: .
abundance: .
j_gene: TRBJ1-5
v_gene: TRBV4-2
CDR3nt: TGTGCCAGCAGCTTGGGGGTGGGCAATCAGCCCCAGCATTTT
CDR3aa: CASSLGVGNQPQHF

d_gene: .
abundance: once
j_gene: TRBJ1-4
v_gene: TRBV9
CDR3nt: TGTGCCAGCAGCGCCCAGGACACCCCCCATGAAAAACTGTTTTTT
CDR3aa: CASSAQDTPHEKLFF

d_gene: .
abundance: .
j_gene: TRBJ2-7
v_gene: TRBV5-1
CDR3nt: TGCGCCAGCAGCTTGGCCGCGGGCTACGAGCAGTACTTC
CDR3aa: CASSLAAGYEQYF

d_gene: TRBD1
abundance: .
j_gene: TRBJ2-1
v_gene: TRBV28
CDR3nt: TGTGCCAGTATCCCGGCGGACAGGTCGAGATCCTACAATGAGCAGTTCTTC
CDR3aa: CASIPADRSRSYNEQFF

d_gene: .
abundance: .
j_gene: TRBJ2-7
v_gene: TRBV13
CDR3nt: TGTGCCAGCAGCTTAGGACAAGGGTACGAGCAGTACTTC
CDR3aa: CASSLGQGYEQYF

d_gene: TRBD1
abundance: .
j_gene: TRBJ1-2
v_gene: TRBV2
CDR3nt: TGTGCCAGCAGTGAAAACAGGGGGCTTTACGATTCTTCCGGCTACACCTTC
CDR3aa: CASSENRGLYDSSGYTF

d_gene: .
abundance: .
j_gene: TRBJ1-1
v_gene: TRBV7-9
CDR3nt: TGTGCCAGCAGCTTAGGACCAGAACTGAACACTGAAGCTTTCTTT
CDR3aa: CASSLGPELNTEAFF

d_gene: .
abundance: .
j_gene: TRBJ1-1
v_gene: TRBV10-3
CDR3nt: TGTGCCATCAGAGAACCGGGGGGGATGGGTGAAGCTTTCTTT
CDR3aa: CAIREPGGMGEAFF

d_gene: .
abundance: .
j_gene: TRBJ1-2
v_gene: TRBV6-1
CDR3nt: TGTGCCAGCAGTGAAGCGCCCGACTATGGCTACACCTTC
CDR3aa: CASSEAPDYGYTF